These T cell receptor beta chains were read from a single sample in a study of shared clonotypes between healthy human individuals. The table came from immunoSEQ multiplex PCR; TCRdb's copy has only in-frame clones and leaves some out. This sample has roughly 1,800,000 clones, with approximately 94% found just once. Sequenced sample: naive CD8+ T cells sorted from blood. Receptors were obtained from a man aged 18 to 30 in good health. Both conserved end residues are part of each CDR3. D genes are given only for firm matches.

v_call	d_call	j_call	cdr3_aa	cdr3_nt
TRBV7-3	NA	TRBJ2-2	CASSPNSGTYTGELFF	TGTGCCAGCAGCCCAAATTCGGGCACATACACCGGGGAGCTGTTTTTT
TRBV28	NA	TRBJ1-1	CASSFNWDTEAFF	TGTGCCAGCTCCTTTAACTGGGACACTGAAGCTTTCTTT
TRBV6-5	TRBD2	TRBJ2-7	CASSYGVGLAGVEQYF	TGTGCCAGCAGTTACGGCGTCGGGCTAGCGGGAGTTGAGCAGTACTTC
TRBV4-3	TRBD2	TRBJ2-7	CASSQAGEMSYEQYF	TGCGCCAGCAGCCAGGCGGGGGAGATGAGTTACGAGCAGTACTTC
TRBV10-1	NA	TRBJ2-3	CARWDFPISTDTQYF	TGCGCCAGATGGGACTTCCCGATTAGCACAGATACGCAGTATTTT
TRBV27	NA	TRBJ2-7	CASSLLATHYEQYF	TGTGCCAGCAGTTTACTAGCGACGCACTACGAGCAGTACTTC
TRBV5-6	NA	TRBJ2-7	CASSLARLGKSYEQYF	TGTGCCAGCAGCTTGGCCCGGTTGGGGAAAAGCTACGAGCAGTACTTC
TRBV27	NA	TRBJ2-5	CASSPLGGGGIQETQYF	TGTGCCAGCAGTCCCCTGGGGGGTGGGGGGATCCAAGAGACCCAGTACTTC
TRBV28	NA	TRBJ2-7	CASRFQGSYEQYF	TGTGCCAGCAGATTTCAAGGGTCCTACGAGCAGTACTTC
TRBV4-3	NA	TRBJ2-5	CASSQDVVRGEETQYF	TGCGCCAGCAGCCAAGACGTGGTTAGGGGGGAAGAGACCCAGTACTTC
TRBV19	NA	TRBJ2-1	CASSLGGSGNEQFF	TGTGCCAGTAGCCTGGGGGGCTCGGGTAATGAGCAGTTCTTC
TRBV10-1	NA	TRBJ2-1	CASSESVRQDNNEQFF	TGCGCCAGCAGTGAGTCGGTCAGGCAGGACAACAATGAGCAGTTCTTC
TRBV27	TRBD1	TRBJ1-6	CASSYTGGVSPLHF	TGTGCCAGCAGTTACACAGGGGGCGTCTCACCCCTCCACTTT
TRBV6-5	TRBD1	TRBJ1-4	CASSSFSEGAYEKLFF	TGTGCCAGCAGTTCCTTCTCAGAGGGGGCCTATGAAAAACTGTTTTTT
TRBV4-3	NA	TRBJ1-2	CASSQDGLGEVGSSYTF	TGCGCCAGCAGCCAAGATGGGCTTGGCGAGGTGGGGAGTAGCTACACCTTC
TRBV10-2	TRBD1	TRBJ2-7	CDRAILQGAYEQYF	TGCGACAGGGCCATCCTTCAGGGGGCCTACGAGCAGTACTTC
TRBV11-2	NA	TRBJ1-1	CASSSGILTEAFF	TGTGCCAGCAGCTCAGGGATTCTCACTGAAGCTTTCTTT
TRBV28	NA	TRBJ2-2	CASSPRVVRMGTGELFF	TGTGCCAGCAGTCCGAGGGTCGTAAGAATGGGCACCGGGGAGCTGTTTTTT
TRBV25-1	NA	TRBJ2-2	CASSEGGGGLFF	TGTGCCAGCAGTGAAGGGGGTGGAGGGCTGTTTTTT
TRBV2	TRBD1	TRBJ2-7	CASSYTTGYEQYF	TGTGCCAGCAGCTATACGACAGGGTACGAGCAGTACTTC
TRBV6-5	NA	TRBJ2-3	CASSYSAGEILDTQYF	TGTGCCAGCAGTTACTCAGCAGGGGAGATTTTAGATACGCAGTATTTT
TRBV5-6	NA	TRBJ2-5	CASSFEGEETQYF	TGTGCCAGCAGCTTTGAGGGCGAAGAGACCCAGTACTTC
TRBV5-1	NA	TRBJ1-2	CASSFGRVYGYTF	TGCGCCAGCAGCTTTGGCAGGGTGTATGGCTACACCTTC
TRBV4-2	TRBD1	TRBJ2-7	CASSHSRTGIYEQYF	TGTGCCAGCAGCCATAGTCGGACAGGGATCTACGAGCAGTACTTC
TRBV7-9	TRBD1	TRBJ1-6	CASSRGGGQYNSPLHF	TGTGCCAGCAGCCGAGGGGGGGGACAGTATAATTCACCCCTCCACTTT
TRBV7-2	NA	TRBJ2-5	CASSLVSRRETQYF	TGTGCCAGCAGCTTAGTCTCCCGTCGGGAGACCCAGTACTTC
TRBV10-3	NA	TRBJ2-3	CAISGQLASTDTQYF	TGTGCCATCAGTGGTCAACTAGCCAGCACAGATACGCAGTATTTT
TRBV10-1	NA	TRBJ1-1	CASSVEDNTEAFF	TGCGCCAGCAGTGTCGAGGATAACACTGAAGCTTTCTTT
TRBV6-5	NA	TRBJ2-1	CASSYDRYNEQFF	TGTGCCAGCAGTTATGACAGATACAATGAGCAGTTCTTC
TRBV2	TRBD2	TRBJ2-3	CASSLAGGVDTQYF	TGTGCCAGCAGTCTAGCGGGGGGCGTAGATACGCAGTATTTT
TRBV18	NA	TRBJ2-7	CASSPIEGGQPYEQYF	TGTGCCAGCTCACCGATCGAGGGGGGCCAACCCTACGAGCAGTACTTC
TRBV10-1	TRBD1	TRBJ2-3	CASGTGGRTDTQYF	TGCGCCAGCGGGACAGGGGGGCGCACAGATACGCAGTATTTT
TRBV7-6	NA	TRBJ2-7	CASSFGEDYEQYF	TGTGCCAGCAGCTTTGGTGAGGATTACGAGCAGTACTTC
TRBV10-2	NA	TRBJ1-1	CASRGGMNTEAFF	TGCGCCAGCCGGGGGGGAATGAACACTGAAGCTTTCTTT
TRBV6-5	NA	TRBJ2-7	CASSPGFTSYEQYF	TGTGCCAGCAGCCCAGGATTTACCTCTTACGAGCAGTACTTC
TRBV2	NA	TRBJ1-5	CASSELDTYSNQPQHF	TGTGCCAGCAGTGAATTGGACACCTATAGCAATCAGCCCCAGCATTTT
TRBV6-5	NA	TRBJ2-2	CASSYEGAYTGELFF	TGTGCCAGCAGTTACGAGGGAGCCTACACCGGGGAGCTGTTTTTT